These 24 T cell receptor beta chains were sequenced from one sample in a study of blood T cells in healthy people across ages (dated by TCRdb to between 2014 and 2016). Library prep was done by 5' RACE. Sequencing relied on an Illumina HiSeq 2500. A second PCR of roughly 7 to 12 cycles was run with a J-beta primer mix and a sample-barcoded 5' primer. TCRdb applied fastp at Q25 and MiXCR to the public reads, then kept only in-frame beta chains. Entries are consolidated by CDR3 protein sequence, retaining the most common genes and DNA. Counted in this sample were around 600,000 distinct CDR3 sequences; about 45% of them appeared once. The ten largest clones represent about 26% of the sample. The specimen sequenced was blood. The receptors originated from a man older than 75 in good health.

The chain combines TRBV5-1 with TRBJ1-1; 12 positions match TRBD1. The length of the CDR3 is 16 residues. Per germline, CDR1 SGHRS and CDR2 YFSETQ. V was pared by 0 bases and J by 4 bases, with 4 bases of the junction left unmatched. The chain's CDR3 is CASSLGGTGGSTEAFF. CDR3 bases: TGCGCCAGCAGCTTGGGTGGGACAGGGGGCAGCACTGAAGCTTTCTTT.

The V and J genes are TRBV7-2 and TRBJ2-7, with 7 positions matching TRBD1. The germline CDR1 and CDR2 sequences are SGHTA and FQGNSA. CDR3 size: 13 residues. The trim removed 4 bases at V and 6 bases at J, leaving 6 bases unmatched. CDR3 DNA sequence: TGTGCCAGCAGCTCCACAGGGGTTTCCGAGCAGTACTTC. This sequence encodes CASSSTGVSEQYF.

V is TRBV7-9 and J is TRBJ2-1, with D perhaps given as TRBD1 or TRBD2 (5 bases each). This CDR3 region has 15 residues. Looked up from germline, CDR1 is SEHNR and CDR2 is FQNEAQ (reference sequence). Trimming shortened V by 5 bases and J by 6 bases, and 17 bases separated the two germline ends. For the CDR3, the DNA is TGTGCCAGCAGCCCTCCCGGGGCTACCTGCAATGAGCAGTTCTTC. It specifies CASSPPGATCNEQFF.

The chain is built from TRBV5-1 and TRBJ2-2; 10 bases align to TRBD2. V lost 4 bases to trimming and J lost 3 bases; unmatched junction nucleotides: 6. Germline values: CDR1 SGHRS, CDR2 YFSETQ. The CDR3 runs to 16 residues. The CDR3 loop reads CASSPWTSGYTGELFF. CDR3 coding DNA: TGCGCCAGCAGCCCCTGGACTAGCGGTTACACCGGGGAGCTGTTTTTT.

The rearrangement links TRBV7-2 to TRBJ2-7; D call uncertain. Germline V gene data show CDR1 as SGHTA and CDR2 as FQGNSA. V was clipped by 1 base and J by 3 bases, with 10 bases between them. The CDR3 is 14 amino acids. The CDR3 region is CASSLGPSNYEQYF. The CDR3 DNA follows: TGTGCCAGCAGCTTAGGTCCCAGTAACTACGAGCAGTACTTC.

The rearrangement links TRBV20-1 to TRBJ2-1; TRBD2 is a possible D gene (7 bases). Trimming removed 1 base at V and 10 bases at J, with 8 bases between. CDR1 is DFQATT, CDR2 SNEGSKA, per germline (reference sequence). The CDR3 covers 11 residues. For the CDR3, the DNA is TGCAGTGCTAGAGGGGGGGGCGAGCAGTTCTTC. Translated, it gives CSARGGGEQFF.

Details on this clonotype: One end of the junction does not line up with germline, which may come from a read error. The CDR3 bases are TGCGCCAGCAGCTTGTTCCGGGACAGGAGTCGCCCCCCTGGCTACATCTTC. Amino acids: CASSLFRDRSRPPGYIF. The chain employs TRBV5-1 and TRBJ1-2, with 8 bases aligning to TRBD1. Germline assignment: CDR1 SGHRS and CDR2 YFSETQ. The CDR3 is 17 amino acids.

Concerning this clonotype itself: A much larger clone is a single base away; this may be a read error. The chain recombines TRBV6-5 with TRBJ2-6; no definite D call. V lost 0 bases and J 4 bases, leaving 7 bases between the germline ends. The CDR3 spans 15 residues. Germline V gene sequence: CDR1 MNHEY, CDR2 SVGAGI. The CDR3 DNA reads TGTGCCAGCAGTTACTCCCGTAGAGGGGCCAACGTCCTGACTTTC. Protein: CASSYSRRGANVLTF.

The CDR3 coding sequence is TGTGCCACCAGCAGAGATTCAGGGGATACGCCGTTGGAGACCCAGTACTTC. Translating gives CATSRDSGDTPLETQYF. The chain combines TRBV15 with TRBJ2-5, with D perhaps TRBD1 (6 bases). V dropped 0 bases and J dropped 5 bases, with 19 bases sitting between them. Germline-derived CDR1 and CDR2 are LNHNV and YYDKDF (reference sequence). CDR3 length: 17 amino acids.

The CDR3 here is CASSQEAGTAYGYTF. The CDR3 nucleotides are TGCGCCAGCAGCCAAGAGGCCGGGACAGCCTATGGCTACACCTTC. V is TRBV4-3 and J is TRBJ1-2, with 7 bases aligning to TRBD1. V was clipped by 0 bases and J by 4 bases; unmatched bases: 5. Germline lookup yields CDR1 LGHNA and CDR2 YSLEER. The CDR3 contains 15 residues.

This clonotype has only a few counts. The J gene is TRBJ2-3, the V gene TRBV24-1; 7 positions agree with TRBD2. This CDR3 contains 15 residues. Germline V gene data show CDR1 as KGHDR and CDR2 as SFDVKD. V dropped 2 bases and J dropped 8; count of bases not matched to a gene: 9. CDR3 sequence: CATSDSTSAWGTQYF. Here the CDR3 DNA reads TGTGCCACCAGTGATTCAACTAGCGCCTGGGGTACGCAGTATTTT.

Many counts were recorded for this clonotype. The rearrangement uses TRBV6-5 and TRBJ2-1; 10 bases match TRBD1. J gave up 4 bases and V 5 bases, and 2 bases lay outside the gene matches. The CDR3 has 14 amino acids. Germline loops: CDR1 MNHEY, CDR2 SVGAGI. The DNA of the CDR3 is TGTGCCAGCAGTGGGGGACAGGGGTACAATGAGCAGTTCTTC. This gives the protein CASSGGQGYNEQFF.

The rearrangement links TRBV30 to TRBJ1-1; no reliable D call. The germline CDR1 and CDR2 sequences are GTSNPN and SVGIG (reference sequence). V was pared by 7 bases and J by 0 bases, with 12 bases between. There are 13 residues in the CDR3. The CDR3 reads CASDQAVNTEAFF. CDR3 DNA: TGTGCCTCCGACCAGGCGGTGAACACTGAAGCTTTCTTT.

Turning to this clonotype: This could be a read error, since a much larger clone is one nucleotide away. V gene TRBV7-2 combines with J gene TRBJ1-2; 8 bases agree with TRBD1. The CDR3 extends over 14 amino acids. The germline V gene has CDR1 SGHTA and CDR2 FQGNSA. J gave up 3 bases and V 10 bases, and 10 bases lay outside the gene matches. CDR3 region: CATTPSGQDYGYTF. CDR3 DNA: TGTGCCACCACCCCCTCGGGACAGGACTATGGCTACACCTTC.

This clonotype has more than one count but fewer than ten. The genes are TRBV2 and TRBJ1-2, with D possibly matching TRBD1 (6 bases). Between the trimmed V and J ends, which lost 4 bases and 8 bases, there was a span of 14 bases. Looked up from germline, CDR1 is SNHLY and CDR2 is FYNNEI. The CDR3 totals 13 residues. This CDR3 is CASSGAGEGGYTF. CDR3 nucleotide sequence: TGTGCCAGCAGTGGTGCAGGGGAGGGCGGCTACACCTTC.

This clonotype was picked up a small number of times. The CDR3 region is CAISESGSRRGGYNEQFF. The DNA of the CDR3 is TGTGCCATCAGTGAGTCGGGGAGTAGAAGAGGGGGTTACAATGAGCAGTTCTTC. V and J are TRBV10-3 and TRBJ2-1; maybe TRBD1 (6 bases). The CDR3 sequence is 18 residues long. V was shortened by 0 bases and J by 4 bases, with 19 bases between the two germline ends. Germline CDR1 ENHRY, CDR2 SYGVKD.

This chain uses TRBV20-1 with TRBJ2-5; 9 bases are shared with TRBD2. The CDR3 has 14 amino acids. V was clipped by 3 bases and J by 3 bases; unmatched bases: 5. CDR1 and CDR2 (germline): DFQATT, SNEGSKA (reference sequence). CDR3 DNA sequence: TGCAGTGCTAGCTTGCGGGGGGGGAAAGAGACCCAGTACTTC. Protein: CSASLRGGKETQYF.

The rearrangement links TRBV12-3 or TRBV12-4 to TRBJ2-3, with a weak D call TRBD1 (6 bases). There are 13 residues in the CDR3. V lost 5 bases and J lost 4, with 10 bases in between. This CDR3 is CASSQQGPDTQYF. The CDR3 DNA sequence: TGTGCCAGCAGTCAACAGGGCCCAGATACGCAGTATTTT.

V gene TRBV4-3 combines with J gene TRBJ2-1, with a possible D match to TRBD2 (7 bases). The V gene lost 4 bases and the J gene lost 4 bases, with 17 bases spanning the gap. Germline CDR1 is LGHNA and CDR2 is YSLEER. This CDR3 region has 16 residues. The CDR3 DNA reads as TGCGCCAGCAGCCCGAGGGGGGGCAGCCTGTACAATGAGCAGTTCTTC. It specifies CASSPRGGSLYNEQFF.

The chain recombines TRBV5-6 with TRBJ2-7, with D perhaps matching TRBD2 (5 bases). Germline V gene data show CDR1 as SGHDT and CDR2 as YYEEEE. V was trimmed by 2 bases and J by 7 bases, leaving 16 bases between them. The length of the CDR3 is 14 residues. The CDR3 protein is CASSLPGLPREQYF. Here the CDR3 DNA reads TGTGCCAGCAGCTTACCCGGACTTCCCCGGGAGCAGTACTTC.

The chain links TRBV6-1 to TRBJ1-2, with no clear D. From germline, CDR1 is MNHNS and CDR2 SASEGT. Between the trimmed V and J ends, which lost 0 bases and 1 base, there was a span of 6 bases. The CDR3 spans 14 residues. The CDR3 is CASSEAEINYGYTF. CDR3 DNA: TGTGCCAGCAGTGAAGCGGAGATTAACTATGGCTACACCTTC.

V and J are TRBV4-2 and TRBJ2-5; tentative D call: TRBD1 (5 bases). The germline gives CDR1 LGHNA, CDR2 YNFKEQ. The CDR3 loop spans 14 amino acids. V dropped 4 bases and J dropped 2 bases, with 11 bases sitting between them. CDR3 loop: CASSRSRTQETQYF. CDR3 DNA: TGTGCCAGCAGCCGTAGTCGGACACAAGAGACCCAGTACTTC.

This clonotype was counted between two and nine times. The rearrangement joins TRBV7-9 to TRBJ1-2, with D tentatively TRBD1 (6 bases). The CDR3 totals 14 residues. V lost 1 base to trimming and J lost 4 bases, with 10 bases between them. Germline values: CDR1 SEHNR, CDR2 FQNEAQ (reference sequence). The CDR3 is CASSLVGGAYGYTF. CDR3 nucleotides: TGTGCCAGCAGCTTAGTCGGGGGGGCCTATGGCTACACCTTC.

A note on this clonotype: An end of the junction does not agree with germline; a read error may underlie this. The V call is TRBV7-6, the J call TRBJ2-5, with unresolved D. TRBJ2-7 matches the DNA end more closely, so the J call is doubtful. This CDR3 is 14 amino acids long. Germline-derived CDR1 and CDR2 are SGHVS and FNYEAQ. The CDR3 is CAGSLMAGLYEQYF. CDR3 coding DNA: TGTGCCGGCAGCTTAATGGCAGGCCTTTACGAGCAGTACTTC.